This T cell receptor (beta chain) was captured by sequencing in a study of CD8 T cells in acute hepatitis C reinfection. With regard to this clone: Its antigen is not known.

Study findings and constraints: Exact CDR3 sharing with other epitopes was rare, possibly method-limited. No chronic follow-up sample yielded enough NS3-1073 specific cells. Alphabeta pairing of public clonotypes could not be determined from bulk TCRbeta data.

The time point: naive CD8 control sorted from an acute-time-point sample. Trimming pared 4 bases from V and 1 base from J, leaving 8 bases between. CDR1 is MGHRA and CDR2 is YSYEKL in the germline V gene. The CDR3 is 14 residues long. Profiled with immunoSEQ multiplex PCR; TCRdb holds only in-frame clones, not every one. The data contain tens of thousands of clones, around 85% of them singletons. This sequence joins TRBV4-1 and TRBJ2-1; the D is unclear. Sequencing was performed on naive CD8+ T cells from PBMCs. This receptor was obtained from a woman younger than 30 who spontaneously cleared hepatitis C infection. CDR3 coding DNA: TGCGCCAGCAGCCCCACAGATTCCTACAATGAGCAGTTCTTC. This translates into CASSPTDSYNEQFF.